The 9 T cell receptor beta chains presented below share a single source sample, sequenced in a study of blood T cell repertoires in COVID-19 (dated by TCRdb to about 2020). The library was produced with the immunoSEQ multiplex PCR assay. TCRdb re-hosts the immuneACCESS table, in-frame sequences only. Its copies lack some clones; in the studies checked, an unresolved V gene accounts for under half of them, and the cause for the rest is not known. The sample contains a few hundred thousand clones, approximately 86% of them found a single time. Together, the top ten hold 8.5% to 10% of the sample. What was sequenced was peripheral blood. The receptors were sampled from a middle-aged man who had recovered from COVID-19.

This clone appeared a few times. The rearrangement joins TRBV18 to TRBJ2-7; 8 bases are a match to TRBD1. Germline values: CDR1 KGHSH, CDR2 LQKENI. This CDR3 has 19 residues. V trimming: 2 bases; J trimming: 0 bases; junction bases outside the gene matches: 15. The CDR3 protein is CASSPIPRVSGGLSYEQYF. In nucleotides, the CDR3 is TGTGCCAGCTCACCAATACCACGGGTGTCAGGGGGCCTCTCCTACGAGCAGTACTTC.

The chain carries TRBV9 and TRBJ2-7, with 12 nucleotides matching TRBD2. The germline CDR1 and CDR2 sequences are SGDLS and YYNGEE. The CDR3 consists of 18 residues. J lost 3 bases, V lost 3 bases, and 13 bases had no gene match. The CDR3 sequence: CASSDSWSSGRGSYEQYF. CDR3 DNA: TGTGCCAGCAGCGATTCTTGGTCTAGCGGGAGGGGAAGCTACGAGCAGTACTTC.

The V call is TRBV24-1, the J call TRBJ2-2; 9 positions agree with TRBD1. There are 19 residues in the CDR3. With 3 bases clipped from V and 4 bases from J, the junction kept 14 bases outside the gene matches. Germline CDR1 KGHDR, CDR2 SFDVKD. CDR3 DNA sequence: TGTGCCACCAGTGATAAGGGGACAGGGAGCCCCCGAGTCACCGGGGAGCTGTTTTTT. As protein: CATSDKGTGSPRVTGELFF.

The chain has TRBV5-4 and TRBJ1-2; D unresolved. The germline V gene has CDR1 SGHNT and CDR2 YYREEE (reference sequence). The CDR3 is made up of 13 amino acids. Trimming took off 0 bases at V and 10 bases at J, with 13 bases between the two ends. The CDR3 reads CASSLVGLDVYTF. CDR3 sequence (DNA): TGTGCCAGCAGCTTGGTCGGACTGGATGTCTACACCTTC.

J is TRBJ1-1 and V is TRBV12-3 or TRBV12-4; 8 nucleotides match TRBD1. The CDR3 consists of 12 residues. V gave up 5 bases and J gave up 10 bases; unmatched junction bases: 6. The CDR3 DNA reads TGTGCCAGCAGTCCGGACAGGGTCCCAGCTTTCTTT. Protein: CASSPDRVPAFF.

The chain combines TRBV3-1 (or the pseudogene TRBV3-2) with TRBJ1-1, with D possibly being TRBD1 (6 bases). Germline CDR1 and CDR2: LGHDT and YNNKEL (reference sequence). The CDR3 contains 16 residues. V lost 0 bases and J 1 base, leaving 12 bases between the germline ends. CDR3: CASSQERTVWNTEAFF. For the CDR3, the DNA is TGTGCCAGCAGCCAAGAGAGGACAGTCTGGAACACTGAAGCTTTCTTT.

The chain is built from TRBV7-9 and TRBJ2-2; unclear D gene. Trimming removed 1 base at V and 2 bases at J, with 5 bases between. This CDR3 contains 14 residues. CDR1 and CDR2 from the germline V gene are SEHNR and FQNEAQ (reference sequence). CDR3 in DNA: TGTGCCAGCAGCTTAGGTACAAACACCGGGGAGCTGTTTTTT. Translated: CASSLGTNTGELFF.

This chain connects TRBV6-6 to TRBJ1-1; 7 bases map to TRBD1. The CDR3 has 18 amino acids. V dropped 5 bases and J dropped 6; count of bases not matched to a gene: 21. Germline CDR1 reads MNHNY; CDR2 reads SVGAGI (reference sequence). The CDR3 region has the DNA TGTGCCAGCAGTCTCTTAGTACCTTCACAGGGGCTGTTGGCTGAAGCTTTCTTT. Residues: CASSLLVPSQGLLAEAFF.

The genes are TRBV11-2 and TRBJ2-7; D unresolved. In germline, CDR1 is SGHAT, CDR2 FQNNGV. V was trimmed by 5 bases and J by 5 bases, leaving 16 bases between them. The CDR3 is 14 residues long. CDR3 bases: TGTGCCAGCAGCCGAGGCGGATTAGCCAACGAGCAGTACTTC. The encoded protein is CASSRGGLANEQYF.